Below are 30 T cell receptor beta chains sequenced from a single sample in a study of shared clonotypes between healthy human individuals. TCRdb keeps only in-frame clones here, not all; method: immunoSEQ multiplex PCR. The profile shows about 490,000 clones, 70% to 80% of them singletons. Sequenced sample: PBMCs. The receptors were gathered from a woman in her forties in good health. Some clones in this sample may be carry-over from other donors' samples.

This clone occurred once. The rearrangement links TRBV11-2 to TRBJ1-4; no firm D call. The germline V and J ends were trimmed by 1 base and 8 bases, with 8 bases remaining between them. Germline CDR1 reads SGHAT; CDR2 reads FQNNGV. The CDR3 spans 13 residues. The CDR3 protein is CASSLVFGEKLFF. Here the CDR3 DNA reads TGTGCCAGCAGCTTAGTATTTGGGGAAAAACTGTTTTTT.

The genes are TRBV5-4 and TRBJ2-3; 13 nucleotides align to TRBD2. The CDR3 runs 17 residues. CDR1 and CDR2 (germline): SGHNT, YYREEE (reference sequence). J gave up 5 bases and V 4 bases, and 10 bases lay outside the gene matches. CDR3 bases: TGTGCCAGCAGCCCTGGGATACTAGCGGGAGGGTTAGATACGCAGTATTTT. Protein sequence: CASSPGILAGGLDTQYF.

The chain carries TRBV6-1 and TRBJ2-7; 9 bases agree with TRBD1. This CDR3 contains 13 residues. CDR1 is MNHNS and CDR2 is SASEGT in the germline V gene. V gave up 5 bases and J gave up 9 bases; unmatched junction bases: 8. The CDR3 coding sequence is TGTGCCAGCAGTTTGGGACAGGGTTCTGTGCAGTACTTC. It is translated as CASSLGQGSVQYF.

Comments on this clone: A much larger clone is a single base away; this may be a read error. This sample includes further DNA sequences coding for the same CDR3. V usage is TRBV30 and J usage is TRBJ1-3; maybe TRBD1 (6 bases). This CDR3 is built from 16 residues. The germline V gene has CDR1 GTSNPN and CDR2 SVGIG (reference sequence). Trimming pared 0 bases from V and 0 bases from J, leaving 12 bases between. The CDR3 sequence: CAWSVPGGHSGNTIYF. The CDR3 bases are TGTGCCTGGAGTGTACCTGGGGGGCACTCTGGAAACACCATATATTTT.

This clone was recorded many times. V gene TRBV7-9 combines with J gene TRBJ1-4; possible D gene TRBD1, 5 bases. Germline values: CDR1 SEHNR, CDR2 FQNEAQ (reference sequence). V was clipped by 1 base and J by 0 bases, with 18 bases between them. There are 19 residues in the CDR3. CDR3 in amino acids: CASSLEGIRRDSTNEKLFF. DNA for the CDR3: TGTGCCAGCAGCTTAGAGGGGATCAGGCGAGACTCAACTAATGAAAAACTGTTTTTT.

The sample holds one count of this clone. The chain links TRBV5-1 to TRBJ2-7, with D perhaps given as TRBD1 or TRBD2 (5 bases each). Trimming removed 0 bases at V and 2 bases at J, with 9 bases between. This CDR3 is built from 14 residues. Germline loops: CDR1 SGHRS, CDR2 YFSETQ. CDR3 region: CASSLAQGPYEQYF. CDR3 coding DNA: TGCGCCAGCAGCTTGGCCCAGGGACCCTACGAGCAGTACTTC.

This rearrangement joins TRBV19 to TRBJ2-5, with TRBD2 identical over 12 bases. Matching the DNA end better, TRBJ2-7 makes the J call doubtful. The length of the CDR3 is 15 residues. Germline loops: CDR1 LNHDA, CDR2 SQIVND (reference sequence). The CDR3 bases are TGTGCCAGTAGTATAGTACTAGCGGGAGGCTACGAGCAGTACTTC. It is translated as CASSIVLAGGYEQYF.

The chain combines TRBV2 with TRBJ1-2; TRBD1 aligns across 7 bases. The CDR3 extends over 14 amino acids. Germline V gene data show CDR1 as SNHLY and CDR2 as FYNNEI. V shed 6 bases, J shed 3 bases, and the junction held 7 bases outside the gene matches. The CDR3 sequence is CASRGQTGDYGYTF. Here the CDR3 DNA reads TGTGCCAGCAGGGGACAGACAGGCGACTATGGCTACACCTTC.

To note about this clone: Other DNA variants within this sample encode the same CDR3. CDR3 coding DNA: TGTGCCAGTAGTATAGGTCAGGGTAACGAGCAGTACTTC. Residues: CASSIGQGNEQYF. V usage is TRBV19 and J usage is TRBJ2-7; possibly TRBD1 for D (5 bases). The V and J ends lost 1 base and 5 bases respectively, with 9 bases between them. The CDR3 sequence is 13 residues long. Germline V gene sequence: CDR1 LNHDA, CDR2 SQIVND (reference sequence). The full variable domain, in which reference TRBV19 and TRBJ2-7 provide the parts outside the CDR3, is DGGITQSPKYLFRKEGQNVTLSCEQNLNHDAMYWYRQDPGQGLRLIYYSQIVNDFQKGDIAEGYSVSREKKESFPLTVTSAQKNPTAFYLCASSIGQGNEQYFGPGTRLTVT.

The rearrangement uses TRBV5-6 and TRBJ1-5; 8 bases map to TRBD1. The CDR3 consists of 14 residues. Germline V CDR1 and CDR2: SGHDT, YYEEEE. Trimming took 4 bases from V and 7 from J; bases not matched to a gene: 7. Here the CDR3 reads CASSPGQVVQPQHF. The CDR3 coding sequence is TGTGCCAGCAGCCCGGGACAGGTTGTACAGCCCCAGCATTTT.

The chain employs TRBV7-2 and TRBJ1-2; 8 nucleotides match TRBD1. Per the germline V gene, CDR1 is SGHTA and CDR2 is FQGNSA. CDR3 length: 14 residues. V dropped 1 base and J dropped 8; count of bases not matched to a gene: 6. The CDR3 here is CASSLGQGAHGYTF. In DNA form, the CDR3 reads TGTGCCAGCAGCTTAGGGCAGGGGGCTCACGGCTACACCTTC.

CDR3 amino acids: CASSQDGASGRVGFNEQFF. As DNA, the CDR3 is TGCGCCAGCAGCCAAGATGGGGCTAGCGGGAGAGTCGGTTTCAATGAGCAGTTCTTC. The gene calls are TRBV4-1 and TRBJ2-1; TRBD2 matches at 10 bases. The CDR3 contains 19 residues. Trimming removed 0 bases from V and 6 bases from J; junction bases left unmatched: 14. Germline V gene data show CDR1 as MGHRA and CDR2 as YSYEKL.

This chain links TRBV5-1 with TRBJ2-6; a weak D match, TRBD1 (6 bases). The CDR3 sequence is 18 residues long. The V and J ends lost 0 bases and 0 bases respectively, with 13 bases between them. Germline V lookup: CDR1 SGHRS, CDR2 YFSETQ. CDR3 DNA sequence: TGCGCCAGCAGCTTGGAGACAGGAAGGGGCTCTGGGGCCAACGTCCTGACTTTC. It codes for CASSLETGRGSGANVLTF.

This sequence joins TRBV19 and TRBJ2-1; TRBD1 matches at 7 bases. J was trimmed by 8 bases and V by 3 bases; bases with no gene match: 4. Germline assignment: CDR1 LNHDA and CDR2 SQIVND (reference sequence). The CDR3 is made up of 13 amino acids. CDR3 sequence (DNA): TGTGCCAGTAGTATTAGTAGGGGGCATGAGCAGTTCTTC. Its translation is CASSISRGHEQFF.

In this sample, this clone turned up a few times. The sample holds other DNA sequences that translate to the same CDR3. This chain links TRBV7-2 with TRBJ1-5, with unresolved D. Germline-derived CDR1 and CDR2 are SGHTA and FQGNSA. This CDR3 is built from 13 residues. The V end was cut by 5 bases, the J end by 1 base, with 6 bases between. This CDR3 is CASSPDSNQPQHF. For the CDR3, the DNA is TGTGCCAGCAGCCCGGACAGCAATCAGCCCCAGCATTTT.

This chain joins TRBV2 and TRBJ1-3, with D possibly TRBD1 on 5 matching bases. V lost 6 bases and J 4 bases, leaving 16 bases between the germline ends. The CDR3 spans 15 residues. CDR1 is SNHLY, CDR2 FYNNEI, per germline. The CDR3 bases are TGTGCCAGCAGAGCCGGGACCCTGATAGGAAACACCATATATTTT. This gives the protein CASRAGTLIGNTIYF. Combining the CDR3 with reference TRBV2 and TRBJ1-3 gives the whole variable domain EPEVTQTPSHQVTQMGQEVILRCVPISNHLYFYWYRQILGQKVEFLVSFYNNEISEKSEIFDDQFSVERPDGSNFTLKIRSTKLEDSAMYFCASRAGTLIGNTIYFGEGSWLTVV.

V and J are TRBV21-1 and TRBJ2-1; the table's D call, TRBD1, has no DNA check behind it. TRBV21-1 is tagged as a pseudogene. The CDR3 loop spans 18 amino acids. CDR3 sequence reads: CASSNGGRGQGARNEQFF. CDR3 nucleotides: TGTGCCAGCAGCAATGGGGGTCGTGGACAGGGGGCGAGAAATGAGCAGTTCTTC.

The chain employs TRBV13 and TRBJ2-7; D is possibly TRBD1 (5 bases). In germline, CDR1 is PRHDT, CDR2 FYEKMQ (reference sequence). The CDR3 has 16 residues. Deletions cut 2 bases from V and 2 bases from J, with 16 bases between. This CDR3 is CASSLNPIAGPYEQYF. In nucleotides, the CDR3 is TGTGCCAGCAGCTTAAACCCGATCGCAGGGCCCTACGAGCAGTACTTC.

The V and J genes are TRBV2 and TRBJ1-4, with unresolved D. V gave up 7 bases and J gave up 5 bases, with 14 bases separating them. The CDR3 consists of 14 residues. The germline V gene encodes CDR1 SNHLY and CDR2 FYNNEI. Here the CDR3 DNA reads TGTGCCAGCAACCCAGGACGAGAGAATGAAAAACTGTTTTTT. It encodes CASNPGRENEKLFF.

The rearrangement links TRBV18 to TRBJ2-2, with D perhaps TRBD1 or TRBD2 (5 bases each). V was shortened by 1 base and J by 0 bases, with 6 bases between the two germline ends. The germline CDR1 and CDR2 sequences are KGHSH and LQKENI. CDR3 length equals 15 residues. CDR3 DNA: TGTGCCAGCTCACCACGGGACCCGAACACCGGGGAGCTGTTTTTT. It specifies CASSPRDPNTGELFF.

Worth noting for this clone: A single base separates this from a much larger clone, so it may be a read error. Different DNA sequences within this sample yield the same CDR3. The chain has TRBV30 and TRBJ1-4, with D unclear. The CDR3 contains 14 residues. Germline CDR1 reads GTSNPN; CDR2 reads SVGIG (reference sequence). CDR3 sequence reads: CAWSQAFLNEKLFF. The CDR3 DNA follows: TGTGCCTGGAGTCAGGCATTCCTCAATGAGAAACTGTTTTTT.

This clone came up once. The junction shows a germline mismatch at one end, possibly a read error. J is TRBJ2-3 and V is TRBV29-1, with D maybe TRBD1 (5 bases). The V gene's germline CDR1 is SQVTM and CDR2 ANQGSEA. The CDR3 spans 14 residues. This CDR3 reads CSVEVGASTDTQYF. CDR3 DNA: TGCAGCGTCGAAGTAGGGGCTAGCACAGATACGCAGTATTTT.

The V and J genes are TRBV4-3 and TRBJ1-2; TRBD1 aligns across 8 bases. There are 15 residues in the CDR3. After removal of 0 bases from V and 11 bases from J, the junction contained 11 bases not matched to a gene. Germline CDR1 reads LGHNA; CDR2 reads YSLEER. The CDR3 bases are TGCGCCAGCAGCCAAGAGATCGGCAGGGGGCGGTTTTACACCTTC. It translates to CASSQEIGRGRFYTF.

With respect to this clone: Within the sample, other DNA sequences also encode this same CDR3. This chain joins TRBV5-1 and TRBJ2-1; the match to TRBD2 covers 13 bases. J gave up 6 bases and V 5 bases, and 5 bases lay outside the gene matches. The CDR3 consists of 15 residues. The germline V gene has CDR1 SGHRS and CDR2 YFSETQ. The chain's CDR3 is CASSLLAGGPNEQFF. The CDR3 DNA reads as TGCGCCAGCAGTTTACTAGCGGGAGGGCCCAATGAGCAGTTCTTC.

The chain uses TRBV19 and TRBJ2-1; a weak D match, TRBD1 (5 bases). This CDR3 comprises 13 residues. The germline CDR1 and CDR2 sequences are LNHDA and SQIVND (reference sequence). Trimming took off 10 bases at V and 5 bases at J, with 15 bases between the two ends. This CDR3 reads CAIRGQRNNEQFF. In DNA form, the CDR3 reads TGTGCCATAAGGGGCCAGAGGAACAATGAGCAGTTCTTC. Based on the CDR3 plus reference TRBV19 and TRBJ2-1, the full variable domain is DGGITQSPKYLFRKEGQNVTLSCEQNLNHDAMYWYRQDPGQGLRLIYYSQIVNDFQKGDIAEGYSVSREKKESFPLTVTSAQKNPTAFYLCAIRGQRNNEQFFGPGTRLTVL.

V usage is TRBV4-1 and J usage is TRBJ2-1; 7 nucleotides align to TRBD2. The V and J ends lost 1 base and 4 bases, in that order; junction bases with no gene match: 7. CDR1 MGHRA and CDR2 YSYEKL come from the germline V gene. The CDR3 extends over 16 amino acids. The CDR3 loop is CASSQGSSGAYNEQFF. The CDR3 nucleotides read TGCGCCAGCAGCCAAGGATCTAGCGGAGCTTACAATGAGCAGTTCTTC.

V is TRBV29-1 and J is TRBJ2-3, with D hard to call. This CDR3 comprises 14 residues. Germline V lookup: CDR1 SQVTM, CDR2 ANQGSEA. V lost 0 bases and J lost 0, with 7 bases in between. The CDR3 here is CSVEEGTSTDTQYF. As DNA, the CDR3 is TGCAGCGTTGAAGAAGGAACAAGCACAGATACGCAGTATTTT.

The V call is TRBV7-9, the J call TRBJ2-5; 10 bases agree with TRBD1. V lost 5 bases to trimming and J lost 5 bases; unmatched junction nucleotides: 5. Germline-derived CDR1 and CDR2 are SEHNR and FQNEAQ (reference sequence). The CDR3 is 14 amino acids. The CDR3 DNA follows: TGTGCCAGCAGCCGGGGACAGGGGTGGGAGACCCAGTACTTC. Translating gives CASSRGQGWETQYF. Full variable domain (outside the CDR3, taken from reference TRBV7-9 and TRBJ2-5): DTGVSQNPRHKITKRGQNVTFRCDPISEHNRLYWYRQTLGQGPEFLTYFQNEAQLEKSRLLSDRFSAERPKGSFSTLEIQRTEQGDSAMYLCASSRGQGWETQYFGPGTRLLVL.

V and J are TRBV9 and TRBJ2-1, with 10 nucleotides matching TRBD2. The germline CDR1 and CDR2 sequences are SGDLS and YYNGEE. V lost 3 bases, J lost 4 bases, and 10 bases stayed unmatched. The CDR3 has 17 residues. The DNA of the CDR3 is TGTGCCAGCAGCGCCCCTTTAGCGGGAGGACGGTACAATGAGCAGTTCTTC. Amino acids: CASSAPLAGGRYNEQFF. Full variable domain (rest looked up from reference TRBV9 and TRBJ2-1): DSGVTQTPKHLITATGQRVTLRCSPRSGDLSVYWYQQSLDQGLQFLIQYYNGEERAKGNILERFSAQQFPDLHSELNLSSLELGDSALYFCASSAPLAGGRYNEQFFGPGTRLTVL.

The chain carries TRBV30 and TRBJ1-1; 9 nucleotides agree with TRBD1. The CDR3 runs to 14 residues. V was pared by 3 bases and J by 4 bases, with 6 bases of the junction left unmatched. The germline V gene encodes CDR1 GTSNPN and CDR2 SVGIG (reference sequence). The CDR3 here is CAWSPGQGGTEAFF. The CDR3 bases are TGTGCCTGGAGCCCGGGACAGGGAGGCACTGAAGCTTTCTTT.